One and the same sample provided the 4 T cell receptor beta chains below, sequenced in a study of blood T cell repertoires in COVID-19. The assay was immunoSEQ multiplex PCR, and TCRdb's table has in-frame clones only and misses some. The top ten clones hold approximately 0.5% of a sample with over 150,000 clones, 90% to 95% of them seen once. The material sequenced was peripheral blood. These receptor sequences come from a man between 45 and 60 years old with acute or convalescent COVID-19.

V and J are TRBV19 and TRBJ1-2; D possibly corresponds to TRBD1 (6 bases). Germline V gives CDR1 LNHDA, CDR2 SQIVND (reference sequence). V was clipped by 6 bases and J by 5 bases, with 16 bases between them. This CDR3 has 14 residues. CDR3 residues: CASRIQGSWYGYTF. The DNA of the CDR3 is TGTGCCAGTAGGATACAGGGTTCGTGGTATGGCTACACCTTC.

The rearrangement joins TRBV4-3 to TRBJ2-7; TRBD2 is a possible D gene (6 bases). This CDR3 has 17 amino acids. V was trimmed by 0 bases and J by 4 bases, leaving 19 bases between them. Germline CDR1 is LGHNA and CDR2 is YSLEER. The CDR3 coding sequence is TGCGCCAGCAGCCAAGAAGTCGAGGACTTCCGGGGGTACGAGCAGTACGTC. Protein product: CASSQEVEDFRGYEQYV.

The chain uses TRBV10-3 and TRBJ2-2; D is perhaps TRBD2 (6 bases). This CDR3 has 15 residues. Trimming removed 10 bases at V and 0 bases at J, with 15 bases between. Germline values: CDR1 ENHRY, CDR2 SYGVKD. In nucleotides, the CDR3 is TGTGCCACAGAGCTGGCGGGACCGAACACCGGGGAGCTGTTTTTT. Translation gives CATELAGPNTGELFF.

The chain couples TRBV6-4 to TRBJ1-5, with 12 positions matching TRBD1. Germline V CDR1 and CDR2: MRHNA, SNTAGT. Trimming cost V 2 bases and J 2 bases; bases outside gene matches: 13. The CDR3 is 20 amino acids. CDR3 in DNA: TGTGCCAGCAGTGACCGAGAACCGGGACAGGGGGCTGGGGGCAATCAGCCCCAGCATTTT. It is translated as CASSDREPGQGAGGNQPQHF.